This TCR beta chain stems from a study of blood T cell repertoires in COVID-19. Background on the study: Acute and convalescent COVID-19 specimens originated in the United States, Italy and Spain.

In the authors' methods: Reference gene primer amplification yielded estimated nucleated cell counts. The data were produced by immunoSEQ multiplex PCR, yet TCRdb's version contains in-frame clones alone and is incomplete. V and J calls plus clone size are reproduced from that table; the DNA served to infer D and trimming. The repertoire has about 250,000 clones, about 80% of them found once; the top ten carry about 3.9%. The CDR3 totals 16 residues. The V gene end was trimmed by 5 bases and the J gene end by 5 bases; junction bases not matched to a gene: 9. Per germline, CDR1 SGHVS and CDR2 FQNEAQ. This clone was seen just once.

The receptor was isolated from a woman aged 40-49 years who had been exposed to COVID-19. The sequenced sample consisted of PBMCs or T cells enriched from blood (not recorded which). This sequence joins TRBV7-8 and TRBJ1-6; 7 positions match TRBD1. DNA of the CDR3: TGTGCCAGCAGCGTCGGGACAGTGTTCGATAATTCACCCCTCCACTTT. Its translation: CASSVGTVFDNSPLHF.